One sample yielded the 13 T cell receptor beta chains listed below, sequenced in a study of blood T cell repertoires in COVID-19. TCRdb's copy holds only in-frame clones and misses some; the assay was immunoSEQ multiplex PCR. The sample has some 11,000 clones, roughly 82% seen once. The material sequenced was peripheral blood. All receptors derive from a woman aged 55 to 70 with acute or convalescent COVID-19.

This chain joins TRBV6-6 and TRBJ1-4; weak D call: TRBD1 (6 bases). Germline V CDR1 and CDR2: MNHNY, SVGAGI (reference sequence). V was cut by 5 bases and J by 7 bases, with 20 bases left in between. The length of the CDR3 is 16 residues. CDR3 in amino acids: CASSTRLGARGEKLFF. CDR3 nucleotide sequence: TGTGCCAGCAGTACTCGCCTTGGGGCCAGGGGTGAAAAACTGTTTTTT.

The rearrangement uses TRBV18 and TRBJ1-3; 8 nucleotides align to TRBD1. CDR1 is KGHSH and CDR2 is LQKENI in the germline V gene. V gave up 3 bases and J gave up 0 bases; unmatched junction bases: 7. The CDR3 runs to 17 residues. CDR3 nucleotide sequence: TGTGCCAGCTCACCGAAGACAGGGGCCGGCTCTGGAAACACCATATATTTT. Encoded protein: CASSPKTGAGSGNTIYF.

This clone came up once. CDR3 loop: CASSSGLAGGSETQYF. The CDR3 DNA follows: TGTGCCAGCAGCTCGGGACTAGCGGGGGGGTCTGAGACCCAGTACTTC. The V gene is TRBV7-3, the J gene TRBJ2-5; 16 bases align to TRBD2. This CDR3 comprises 16 residues. V lost 4 bases, J lost 5 bases, and 4 bases stayed unmatched. Germline CDR1 and CDR2: SGHTA and FQGTGA.

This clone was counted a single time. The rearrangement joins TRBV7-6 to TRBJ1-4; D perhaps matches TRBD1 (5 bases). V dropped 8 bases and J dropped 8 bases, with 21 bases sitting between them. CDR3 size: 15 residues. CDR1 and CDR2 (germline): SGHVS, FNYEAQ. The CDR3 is CASRGHPPMGEKLFF. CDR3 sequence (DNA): TGTGCCAGCCGCGGACATCCTCCGATGGGGGAAAAACTGTTTTTT.

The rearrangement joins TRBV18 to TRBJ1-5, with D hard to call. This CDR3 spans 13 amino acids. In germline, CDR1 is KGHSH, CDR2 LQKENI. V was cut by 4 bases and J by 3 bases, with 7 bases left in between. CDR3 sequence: CASSRQDNQPQHF. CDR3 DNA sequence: TGTGCCAGCTCACGCCAGGACAATCAGCCCCAGCATTTT.

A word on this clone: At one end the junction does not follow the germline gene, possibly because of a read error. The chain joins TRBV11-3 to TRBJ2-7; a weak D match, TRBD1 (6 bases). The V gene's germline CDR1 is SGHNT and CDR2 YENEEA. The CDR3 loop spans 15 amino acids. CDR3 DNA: TGTGCCAGCAGTTTAGAACCGGGACAAGGCTACGAGCAGTACTTC. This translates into CASSLEPGQGYEQYF.

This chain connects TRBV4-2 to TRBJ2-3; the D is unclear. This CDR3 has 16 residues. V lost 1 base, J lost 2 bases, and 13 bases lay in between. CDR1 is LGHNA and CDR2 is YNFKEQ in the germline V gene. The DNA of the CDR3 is TGTGCCAGCAGCCAAGTCCTGGGCCACTTCACAGATACGCAGTATTTT. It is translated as CASSQVLGHFTDTQYF.

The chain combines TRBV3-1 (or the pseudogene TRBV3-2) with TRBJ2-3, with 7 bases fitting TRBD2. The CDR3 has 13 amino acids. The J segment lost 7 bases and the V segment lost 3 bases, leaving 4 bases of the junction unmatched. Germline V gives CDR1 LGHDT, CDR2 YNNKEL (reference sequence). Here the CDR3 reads CASSHAGVNTQYF. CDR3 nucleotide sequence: TGTGCCAGCAGCCACGCGGGGGTAAATACGCAGTATTTT.

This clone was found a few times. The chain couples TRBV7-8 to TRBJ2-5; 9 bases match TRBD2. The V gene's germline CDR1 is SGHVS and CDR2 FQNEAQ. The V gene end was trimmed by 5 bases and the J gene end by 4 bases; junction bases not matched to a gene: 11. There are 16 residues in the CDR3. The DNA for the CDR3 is TGTGCCAGCAGCCCGAGTTCCAGCGGGGGGATAGAGACCCAGTACTTC. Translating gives CASSPSSSGGIETQYF.

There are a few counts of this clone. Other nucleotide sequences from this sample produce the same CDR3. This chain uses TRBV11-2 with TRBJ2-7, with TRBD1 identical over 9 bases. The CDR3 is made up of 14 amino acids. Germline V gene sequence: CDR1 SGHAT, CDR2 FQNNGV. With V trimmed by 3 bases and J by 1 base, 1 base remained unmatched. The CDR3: CASSLGTGSYEQYF. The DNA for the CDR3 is TGTGCCAGCAGCTTGGGGACAGGGTCCTACGAGCAGTACTTC. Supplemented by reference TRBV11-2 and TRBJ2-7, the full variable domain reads EAGVAQSPRYKIIEKRQSVAFWCNPISGHATLYWYQQILGQGPKLLIQFQNNGVVDDSQLPKDRFSAERLKGVDSTLKIQPAKLEDSAVYLCASSLGTGSYEQYFGPGTRLTVT.

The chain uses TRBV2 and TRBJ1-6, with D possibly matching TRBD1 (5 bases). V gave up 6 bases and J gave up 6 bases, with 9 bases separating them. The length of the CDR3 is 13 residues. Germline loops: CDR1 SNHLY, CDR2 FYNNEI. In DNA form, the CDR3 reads TGTGCCAGCAGACGGGACTTTAATTCACCCCTCCACTTT. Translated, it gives CASRRDFNSPLHF.

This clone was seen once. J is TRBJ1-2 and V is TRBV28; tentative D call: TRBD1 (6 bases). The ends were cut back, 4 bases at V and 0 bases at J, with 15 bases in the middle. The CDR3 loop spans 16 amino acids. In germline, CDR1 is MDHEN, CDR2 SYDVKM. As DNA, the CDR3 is TGTGCCAGCAGTTCTTTTAGGACAGTGGCTAACTATGGCTACACCTTC. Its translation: CASSSFRTVANYGYTF.

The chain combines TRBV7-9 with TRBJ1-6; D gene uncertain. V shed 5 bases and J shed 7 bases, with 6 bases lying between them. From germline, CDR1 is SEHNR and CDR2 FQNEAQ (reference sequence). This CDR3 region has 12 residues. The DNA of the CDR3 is TGTGCCAGCAGCACAGACAATTCACCCCTCCACTTT. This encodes CASSTDNSPLHF.